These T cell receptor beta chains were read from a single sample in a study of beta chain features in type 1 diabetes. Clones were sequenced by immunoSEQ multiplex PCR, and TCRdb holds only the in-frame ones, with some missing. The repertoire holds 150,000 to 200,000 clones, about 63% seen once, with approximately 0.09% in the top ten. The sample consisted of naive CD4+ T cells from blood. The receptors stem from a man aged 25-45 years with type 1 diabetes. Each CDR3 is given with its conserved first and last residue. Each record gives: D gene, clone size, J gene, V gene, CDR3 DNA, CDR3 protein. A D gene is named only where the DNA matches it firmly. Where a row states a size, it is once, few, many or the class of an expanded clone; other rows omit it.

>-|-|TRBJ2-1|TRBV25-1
TGTGCCAGCACCGGCGGGGCGGAGCAGTTCTTC
CASTGGAEQFF
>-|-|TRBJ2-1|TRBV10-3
TGTGCCATCACTATGGACAGAGACAATGAGCAGTTCTTC
CAITMDRDNEQFF
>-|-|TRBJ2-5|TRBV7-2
TGTGCCAGCAACTCACCTAGGGCTCGGGAGACCCAGTACTTC
CASNSPRARETQYF
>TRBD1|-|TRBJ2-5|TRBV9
TGTGCCAGCAGCGGATTACAGGGGGTCGGAGAGACCCAGTACTTC
CASSGLQGVGETQYF
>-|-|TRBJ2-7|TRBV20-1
TGCAGTGTCACTGATTTTTACGAGCAGTACTTC
CSVTDFYEQYF
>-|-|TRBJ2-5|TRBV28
TGTGCCAGCAGTCCCGGAGAACAAGAGACCCAGTACTTC
CASSPGEQETQYF
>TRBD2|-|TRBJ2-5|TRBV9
TGTGCCAGCAGCCGCATAGCGGGGGGCCAAGAGACCCAGTACTTC
CASSRIAGGQETQYF
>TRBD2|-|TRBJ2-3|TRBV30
TGTGCCTGGAGCGGACGGACTAGCGGGGGCCAGAATACGCAGTATTTT
CAWSGRTSGGQNTQYF
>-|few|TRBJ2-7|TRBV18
TGTGCCAGCTCACCACGGGCAGGGAGTGAGAGAGAGCAGTACTTC
CASSPRAGSEREQYF
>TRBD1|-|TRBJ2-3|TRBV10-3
TGTGCCATCAGCCCCGGGACAGGGGCAGATACGCAGTATTTT
CAISPGTGADTQYF
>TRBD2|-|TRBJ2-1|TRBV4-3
TGCGCCAGCAGCCAAGGGAGCGGGGGGACCAGAAGACGGCAGTTCTTC
CASSQGSGGTRRRQFF
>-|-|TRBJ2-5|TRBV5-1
TGCGCCAGCAGCTTAATGGACAGCCGAGAGACCCAGTACTTC
CASSLMDSRETQYF
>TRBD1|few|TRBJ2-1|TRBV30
TGTGCCTGGAGTCGACAGGGGATGGAGGAGCAGTTCTTC
CAWSRQGMEEQFF
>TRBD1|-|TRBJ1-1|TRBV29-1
TGCAGCGGTGGACAGGGTGTCACTGAAGCTTTCTTT
CSGGQGVTEAFF
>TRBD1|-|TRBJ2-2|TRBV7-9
TGTGCCAGCAGGCCGGGACAGGGATCCACCGGGGAGCTGTTTTTT
CASRPGQGSTGELFF